Below are 14 T cell receptor beta chains sequenced from a single sample in a study of cytomegalovirus exposure and HLA in healthy donors. Both 60 Vbeta primers and 13 Jbeta primers went into the PCR. Profiled with immunoSEQ multiplex PCR; TCRdb holds only in-frame clones, not every one. The data contain a few hundred thousand clones, approximately 85% of them singletons. The sequencing input was PBMCs. The receptors stem from a woman in her 40s in good health and CMV-seropositive.

This chain links TRBV11-3 with TRBJ2-7, with D unclear. Per the germline V gene, CDR1 is SGHNT and CDR2 is YENEEA. The CDR3 runs to 12 residues. Between the trimmed V and J ends, which lost 5 bases and 1 base, there was a span of 6 bases. The CDR3 DNA reads as TGTGCCAGCAGCCTAAATTCCTACGAGCAGTACTTC. This sequence encodes CASSLNSYEQYF.

The V gene is TRBV7-9, the J gene TRBJ1-1; D not resolved. With 5 bases removed from V and 1 base from J, the gap between germline ends came to 8 bases. The length of the CDR3 is 13 residues. Germline-derived CDR1 and CDR2 are SEHNR and FQNEAQ (reference sequence). As DNA, the CDR3 is TGTGCCAGCAGCGGAGGACCGAACACTGAAGCTTTCTTT. Amino acid sequence: CASSGGPNTEAFF.

A few counts support this clone. The rearrangement uses TRBV15 and TRBJ2-3, with D possibly TRBD2 on 6 matching bases. V lost 5 bases, J lost 2 bases, and 11 bases lay in between. There are 14 residues in the CDR3. Germline values: CDR1 LNHNV, CDR2 YYDKDF (reference sequence). CDR3: CATSGGGDTDTQYF. The CDR3 DNA reads as TGTGCCACCAGCGGGGGAGGAGACACAGATACGCAGTATTTT.

The chain has TRBV5-6 and TRBJ1-2; maybe TRBD1 (6 bases). CDR3 length: 14 amino acids. V gave up 2 bases and J gave up 5 bases, with 13 bases separating them. Germline assignment: CDR1 SGHDT and CDR2 YYEEEE. The CDR3 DNA reads as TGTGCCAGCAGCTTTGGAGACAGGTCATATGGCTACACCTTC. This gives the protein CASSFGDRSYGYTF.

This sequence joins TRBV28 and TRBJ1-1, with D tentatively TRBD1 (6 bases). Trimming cost V 7 bases and J 0 bases, with 12 bases left between them. CDR3 size: 14 residues. Germline V CDR1 and CDR2: MDHEN, SYDVKM. The CDR3 coding sequence is TGTGCCAGCACCCCGGCAGGGGTGAACACTGAAGCTTTCTTT. Residues: CASTPAGVNTEAFF.

This clone occurred a few times. The chain joins TRBV30 to TRBJ2-7, with 9 bases aligning to TRBD1. Germline trimming cut 5 bases from V and 2 bases from J; bases unmatched to any gene: 4. The CDR3 totals 13 residues. Germline V gives CDR1 GTSNPN, CDR2 SVGIG (reference sequence). The CDR3 sequence is CAWGTGLAYEQYF. The CDR3 DNA is TGTGCCTGGGGGACAGGGCTAGCCTACGAGCAGTACTTC.

There are a few counts of this clone. The chain is built from TRBV4-2 and TRBJ2-1, with 7 positions matching TRBD2. The germline V gene encodes CDR1 LGHNA and CDR2 YNFKEQ. The length of the CDR3 is 13 residues. V shed 5 bases and J 8 bases; nucleotides not matched to a gene: 6. CDR3 coding DNA: TGTGCCAGCAGCACCGAGCGGGACCATGAGCAGTTCTTC. Protein: CASSTERDHEQFF.

The chain carries TRBV29-1 and TRBJ2-1; 12 positions match TRBD2. Germline V gene lookup returns CDR1 SQVTM and CDR2 ANQGSEA. CDR3 length: 15 amino acids. The V segment lost 6 bases and the J segment 9 bases; nucleotides outside the gene matches: 12. CDR3 residues: CSVDLAGGQVSEQFF. CDR3 DNA: TGCAGCGTGGACCTAGCGGGAGGGCAAGTTAGTGAGCAGTTCTTC.

The sample holds one count of this clone. The chain joins TRBV5-6 to TRBJ2-1; the match to TRBD2 covers 8 bases. Trimming removed 1 base from V and 7 bases from J; junction bases left unmatched: 10. The V gene's germline CDR1 is SGHDT and CDR2 YYEEEE. The CDR3 covers 16 residues. The CDR3 nucleotides are TGTGCCAGCAGCTTGACGGGAGGGCCCAACATAAATGAGCAGTTCTTC. This sequence encodes CASSLTGGPNINEQFF.

The rearrangement uses TRBV30 and TRBJ2-7; possible D gene TRBD1, 6 bases. Germline V gene data show CDR1 as GTSNPN and CDR2 as SVGIG (reference sequence). Trimming took off 3 bases at V and 0 bases at J, with 12 bases between the two ends. The CDR3 consists of 14 residues. CDR3 loop: CAWRSTGNSYEQYF. The CDR3 DNA reads TGTGCCTGGAGATCCACAGGGAACTCCTACGAGCAGTACTTC.

This clone was observed a single time. The gene calls are TRBV6-5 and TRBJ1-2; 7 positions match TRBD1. This CDR3 comprises 13 residues. Trimming at V came to 6 bases and at J to 7 bases, leaving 8 bases not matched to a gene. The germline gives CDR1 MNHEY, CDR2 SVGAGI. CDR3 in amino acids: CASSRQGLRGYTF. CDR3 nucleotides: TGTGCCAGCAGCAGACAGGGACTCCGTGGCTACACCTTC.

The genes are TRBV27 and TRBJ2-3, with 10 bases matching TRBD2. CDR1 is MNHEY, CDR2 SMNVEV, per germline (reference sequence). CDR3 length: 15 amino acids. Trimming removed 4 bases from V and 8 bases from J; junction bases left unmatched: 9. The CDR3: CASSWEGIAGGTQYF. The DNA for the CDR3 is TGTGCCAGCAGTTGGGAGGGAATAGCGGGAGGTACGCAGTATTTT.

This chain joins TRBV7-9 and TRBJ2-3; D is perhaps TRBD1 (6 bases). Trimming took off 2 bases at V and 2 bases at J, with 17 bases between the two ends. Germline V gene lookup returns CDR1 SEHNR and CDR2 FQNEAQ (reference sequence). The CDR3 totals 17 residues. CDR3 region: CASSLSFGGRSTDTQYF. The CDR3, as DNA: TGTGCCAGCAGCTTAAGTTTTGGGGGCAGGTCCACAGATACGCAGTATTTT.

The CDR3: CASSVGGWQGATEAFF. The CDR3 nucleotides are TGTGCCAGCAGCGTAGGGGGGTGGCAGGGGGCCACTGAAGCTTTCTTT. V gene TRBV9 combines with J gene TRBJ1-1; 8 bases are shared with TRBD1. The length of the CDR3 is 16 residues. V lost 0 bases to trimming and J lost 4 bases; unmatched junction nucleotides: 8. Germline V CDR1 and CDR2: SGDLS, YYNGEE.